Shown below are 10 T cell receptor beta chains from a single sample sequenced in a study of CD8+CD57+ T cells in acquired aplastic anemia. Patients selected for sequencing had displayed CD8+CD57+ cell expansion by flow cytometry. Profiles of TCR beta VDJ and CDR3 were generated from a genomic DNA template. Using its own MiXCR run on the reads, TCRdb lists one record per CDR3 protein. The table includes 200,000 to 250,000 distinct CDR3 sequences, approximately 51% detected once. Sequencing was carried out using sorted CD4+, CD8+, or CD8+CD57+ T cells (not recorded which) from PBMCs. The receptors stem from a human donor with aplastic anemia.

This clonotype was seen just once. The V call is TRBV20-1, the J call TRBJ2-1; TRBD1 might be the D (5 bases). V lost 7 bases and J lost 3, with 16 bases in between. The germline gives CDR1 DFQATT, CDR2 SNEGSKA (reference sequence). The CDR3 is 14 residues long. The CDR3 region has the DNA TGCAGTGGCCACACACAGGTGAACTACAATGAGCAGTTCTTC. Translated: CSGHTQVNYNEQFF.

In this sample, this clonotype turned up many times. V usage is TRBV19 and J usage is TRBJ1-1, with D hard to call. V lost 9 bases and J lost 0, with 14 bases in between. This CDR3 is built from 14 residues. Germline CDR1 is LNHDA and CDR2 is SQIVND (reference sequence). CDR3 protein: CASRSRVMNTEAFF. CDR3 nucleotides: TGTGCCAGCCGGAGTCGGGTGATGAACACTGAAGCTTTCTTT.

Notes on this clonotype: With a much larger clone just one base away, this may be a read error. V is TRBV28 and J is TRBJ1-2; D remains unclear. Germline CDR1 MDHEN, CDR2 SYDVKM. The CDR3 sequence is 14 residues long. The germline V and J ends were trimmed by 6 bases and 5 bases, with 16 bases remaining between them. CDR3 sequence (DNA): TGTGCCAGCAGCTACGGGCTGCGTCTATATGGCTACACCTTC. It translates to CASSYGLRLYGYTF.

A word on this clonotype: A much larger clone lies a single base off, so this may be a read error. The V call is TRBV19, the J call TRBJ2-7; D assignment may be TRBD1 or TRBD2 (7 bases each). The V and J ends lost 5 bases and 0 bases respectively, with 14 bases between them. Germline lookup yields CDR1 LNHDA and CDR2 SQIVND (reference sequence). This CDR3 spans 15 amino acids. CDR3 nucleotides: TGTGCCAGTAGTGCAGGGGGGGGGGTCTCCTACGAGCAGTACTTC. This translates into CASSAGGGVSYEQYF.

This chain links TRBV11-3 with TRBJ2-7; D remains ambiguous. The ends were cut back, 5 bases at V and 5 bases at J, with 13 bases in the middle. Germline CDR1 and CDR2: SGHNT and YENEEA. The CDR3 is made up of 13 amino acids. CDR3 nucleotide sequence: TGTGCCAGCAGCAGGGTCTCTTACCACGAGCAGTACTTC. It yields the protein CASSRVSYHEQYF.

V and J are TRBV29-1 and TRBJ2-7, with D possibly being TRBD1 (6 bases). This CDR3 contains 12 residues. With 7 bases removed from V and 3 bases from J, the gap between germline ends came to 13 bases. Germline V lookup: CDR1 SQVTM, CDR2 ANQGSEA. Here the CDR3 reads CSGLLRGYEQYF. The CDR3, as DNA: TGCAGCGGTTTACTCAGGGGCTACGAGCAGTACTTC.

This clonotype was counted a few times. The chain recombines TRBV3-1 with TRBJ1-3; TRBD1 is a possible D gene (6 bases). CDR1 and CDR2 from the germline V gene are LGHDT and YNNKEL (reference sequence). The CDR3 has 16 residues. V was shortened by 7 bases and J by 2 bases, with 18 bases between the two germline ends. The CDR3 protein is CASTPKGDRPGNTIYF. The CDR3, as DNA: TGTGCCAGCACCCCAAAAGGTGACAGGCCTGGAAACACCATATATTTT.

This clonotype has at least ten counts. The chain couples TRBV7-3 to TRBJ1-1, with a tentative D call TRBD1 (5 bases). The CDR3 totals 15 residues. Germline CDR1 SGHTA, CDR2 FQGTGA. Trimming left V 1 base short and J 4 bases short, with 13 bases between. CDR3 protein: CASSLRGGEGTEAFF. The CDR3 DNA is TGTGCCAGCAGCTTAAGGGGAGGGGAGGGCACTGAAGCTTTCTTT.

The chain links TRBV25-1 to TRBJ2-1, with D perhaps matching TRBD1 or TRBD2 (6 bases each). The CDR3 spans 14 residues. CDR1 MGHDK and CDR2 SYGVNS come from the germline V gene. Trimming left V 8 bases short and J 8 bases short, with 19 bases between. The DNA for the CDR3 is TGTGCCAGCCGCGCCGGGCCCGGGGGCCATGAGCAGTTCTTC. Translating it yields CASRAGPGGHEQFF.

This clonotype was observed at least ten times. The V call is TRBV2, the J call TRBJ1-4, with D perhaps matching TRBD1 (5 bases). V gave up 4 bases and J gave up 0 bases, with 9 bases separating them. The CDR3 is 15 residues long. Germline CDR1 and CDR2: SNHLY and FYNNEI. CDR3 in amino acids: CASSATETTNEKLFF. The DNA of the CDR3 is TGTGCCAGCAGTGCGACAGAGACAACTAATGAAAAACTGTTTTTT.